Listed below are T cell receptor beta chains from one sample, sequenced in a study of sequential checkpoint blockade in melanoma. Measured with immunoSEQ multiplex PCR; TCRdb has only the in-frame clones, and not every one. The repertoire includes tens of thousands of clones, roughly 80% of them detected once, and 27% sits in the top ten. The sequencing used CD8+ T cells sorted from blood (inferred from file names), collected from a patient given nivolumab and ipilimumab in sequence. Receptor source: a human donor with melanoma. CDR3s include the opening cysteine and the closing phenylalanine or tryptophan. The order of the fields is D gene, clone size, V gene, J gene, CDR3 DNA, CDR3 protein. A D gene is named only where the DNA matches it firmly. Size is omitted from some rows. Given values are once, few, many or a class for expanded clones.

.,.,TRBV4-1,TRBJ1-2,TGCGCCAGCACTCCGGACAGAGCTAACTATGGCTACACCTTC,CASTPDRANYGYTF
TRBD1,.,TRBV6-1,TRBJ2-3,TGTGCCAGCAGTGGTTCCCGGACAGGGGGCTGGACAGATACGCAGTATTTT,CASSGSRTGGWTDTQYF
.,.,TRBV5-1,TRBJ2-5,TGCGCCAGCAGCTTGGGAATTACGGGACAAGAGACCCAGTACTTC,CASSLGITGQETQYF
TRBD1,.,TRBV2,TRBJ1-2,TGTGCCAGCAGTGGATACAGGGGGCTGGACTATGGCTACACCTTC,CASSGYRGLDYGYTF
.,.,TRBV6-1,TRBJ1-1,TGTGCCAGCAGTGATGGACAGCCCGTGGGGGCTTTCTTT,CASSDGQPVGAFF
.,.,TRBV11-2,TRBJ2-1,TGTGCCAGCAGCTCGGGACTTCGAGGCTCCTACAATGAGCAGTTCTTC,CASSSGLRGSYNEQFF
.,.,TRBV27,TRBJ2-7,TGTGCCAGCAGCGGGGACACCTACGAGCAGTACTTC,CASSGDTYEQYF
.,.,TRBV7-8,TRBJ2-7,TGTGCCAGCAGCTTAGGGTTCTTGGGCACGGATATCTCCTACGAGCAGTACTTC,CASSLGFLGTDISYEQYF
.,few,TRBV6-6,TRBJ2-7,TGTGCCAGCAGTCAGACAAGCTACGAGCAGTACTTC,CASSQTSYEQYF
.,.,TRBV19,TRBJ2-7,TGTGCCAGTAGCGACCGGGACACCTACGAGCAGTACTTC,CASSDRDTYEQYF
.,.,TRBV6-5,TRBJ1-2,TGTGCCAGCAGTTACGGGCAGAATTCCTTGGGCTACACCTTC,CASSYGQNSLGYTF
.,.,TRBV2,TRBJ1-1,TGTGCCGGCAGTGAAGCGCTTTGGGACATTATGAACACTGAAGCTTTCTTT,CAGSEALWDIMNTEAFF
TRBD2,.,TRBV13,TRBJ2-2,TGTGCCAGCAGCTTAGGACTAGCGGGAGACTGGGGGGAGCTGTTTTTT,CASSLGLAGDWGELFF
.,.,TRBV5-1,TRBJ2-7,TGCGCCAGCAGCTTAGATTACGGGACTTACGAGCAGTACTTC,CASSLDYGTYEQYF
.,.,TRBV28,TRBJ1-4,TGTGCCAGCAGTTTTGTAGACAGCGCTGAAAAACTGTTTTTT,CASSFVDSAEKLFF
TRBD1,once,TRBV7-9,TRBJ2-7,TGTGCCAGCAGCTTAGCGCCCCGGGCAGGGGGCTTCTACGAGCAGTACTTC,CASSLAPRAGGFYEQYF
.,.,TRBV7-9,TRBJ2-7,TGTGCCAGCAGCTTAGCGACGGGGAGCTCCTACGAGCAGTACTTC,CASSLATGSSYEQYF
.,.,TRBV28,TRBJ2-5,TGTGCCAGCAGTTTAGCCACCCGGGAGACCCAGTACTTC,CASSLATRETQYF
.,.,TRBV6-6,TRBJ1-1,TGTGCCAGCAGTTACTCGAACGTGGGGCGGGGGGCTTTCTTT,CASSYSNVGRGAFF
.,.,TRBV6-5,TRBJ1-3,TGTGCCAGCGGTTCACTTCCTGGAAACACCATATATTTT,CASGSLPGNTIYF
.,.,TRBV21-1,TRBJ2-1,TGTGCCAGCAGCCCCTTAAAGACAGGGGACAATGAGCAGTTCTTC,CASSPLKTGDNEQFF
TRBD1,.,TRBV19,TRBJ1-4,TGTGCCAGTAGTCTTCAACCGGGACAGGTGTTTTTT,CASSLQPGQVFF
TRBD2,.,TRBV29-1,TRBJ2-7,TGCAGCGTTGAAGTCGATAGCGGGAACGAGCAGTACTTC,CSVEVDSGNEQYF
.,.,TRBV11-2,TRBJ2-7,TGTGCCAGCAGCTTAATCTCTGGGGAGGTGTACGAGCAGTACTTC,CASSLISGEVYEQYF
TRBD2,.,TRBV5-4,TRBJ2-1,TGTGCCAGCACCTCTTGGGCGGGAGAAGGAGGGGACAATGAGCAGTTCTTC,CASTSWAGEGGDNEQFF
.,.,TRBV2,TRBJ1-2,TGTGCCAGCAGTGACCAGGTGTTTAACTATGGCTACACCTTC,CASSDQVFNYGYTF
TRBD2,.,TRBV27,TRBJ2-5,TGTGCCAGCAGTTTAACCGTGGCGGGGGCCCAGTACTTC,CASSLTVAGAQYF
.,.,TRBV4-2,TRBJ1-5,TGTGCCAGCAGCCAGGGACTTAATCAGCCCCAGCATTTT,CASSQGLNQPQHF
.,.,TRBV6-6,TRBJ2-7,TGTGCCAGCAGACGGACCCAGGGGCCCTACTACGAGCAGTACTTC,CASRRTQGPYYEQYF
.,.,TRBV6-6,TRBJ2-1,TGTGCCAGCAGTTACTCGAGGGACACCTTCTTC,CASSYSRDTFF
TRBD2,.,TRBV5-1,TRBJ2-2,TGCGCCAGCCGCGGGGGGGCGAACACCGGGGAGCTGTTTTTT,CASRGGANTGELFF
TRBD1,.,TRBV27,TRBJ2-7,TGTGCCAGCAGTCCGCCCGGACAGGGGGCGGTCGAGCAGTACTTC,CASSPPGQGAVEQYF
.,.,TRBV27,TRBJ2-3,TGTGCCAGCAGTTTAACAGGGTTTAGCACAGATACGCAGTATTTT,CASSLTGFSTDTQYF
.,.,TRBV27,TRBJ2-7,TGTGCCAGCAGTTTCGACTATTCAAACTACGAGCAGTACTTC,CASSFDYSNYEQYF
.,.,TRBV4-3,TRBJ2-7,TGCGCCAGCAGCCAAGAAGATGTCAGATCCTACGAGCAGTACTTC,CASSQEDVRSYEQYF
TRBD1,once,TRBV7-9,TRBJ2-7,TGTGCCAGCAGCCAGACAGGGGGCGACCCCTACGAGCAGTACTTC,CASSQTGGDPYEQYF
.,few,TRBV10-3,TRBJ2-6,TGTGCCATCAGTGACACCGGGAGCTCTGGGGCCAACGTCCTGACTTTC,CAISDTGSSGANVLTF
.,.,TRBV7-6,TRBJ2-2,TGTGCCAGCAGCTCAGGGTCCCTAGACACCGGGGAGCTGTTTTTT,CASSSGSLDTGELFF
.,.,TRBV4-3,TRBJ2-3,TGCGCCAGCAGCCAAGTTGTTGCGGAACTATTCACAGATACGCAGTATTTT,CASSQVVAELFTDTQYF
.,.,TRBV4-1,TRBJ1-5,TGCGCCAGCAGCCAAGAGCGCTTGCAGCCCCAGCATTTT,CASSQERLQPQHF
.,.,TRBV5-1,TRBJ1-2,TGCGCCAGCAGCTTGATCGGAGGTTCAAACTATGGCTACACCTTC,CASSLIGGSNYGYTF
TRBD2,.,TRBV27,TRBJ2-7,TGTGCCAGCAGTTCCCTCTACGGGAGGGCACCCTACGAGCAGTACTTC,CASSSLYGRAPYEQYF
TRBD1,once,TRBV27,TRBJ1-1,TGTGCCAGCAGCCGAGGGACAGGGTTAAACACTGAAGCTTTCTTT,CASSRGTGLNTEAFF
.,.,TRBV4-3,TRBJ2-3,TGCGCCAGCAGCCCCCGAGGGCCAGGTACAGATACGCAGTATTTT,CASSPRGPGTDTQYF
TRBD2,.,TRBV29-1,TRBJ2-1,TGCAGCGCCCTCGGGACTAGCGGTAACAATGAGCAGTTCTTC,CSALGTSGNNEQFF
TRBD1,once,TRBV4-1,TRBJ2-7,TGCGCCAGCAGCCAAGAACGGAAGGGACAGGGTGGGGTCTACGAGCAGTACTTC,CASSQERKGQGGVYEQYF
.,.,TRBV27,TRBJ2-7,TGTGCCAGCAGTTTGGGGCCCCTCCCCTACGAGCAGTACTTC,CASSLGPLPYEQYF
.,.,TRBV4-1,TRBJ2-7,TGCGCCAGCAGCCAGAATAGCGGAGGGACTCTCGAGCAGTACTTC,CASSQNSGGTLEQYF
TRBD1,.,TRBV4-1,TRBJ1-6,TGCGCCAGCAGCCCCCTACAGGGGGAAGGGTCACCCCTCCACTTT,CASSPLQGEGSPLHF
.,medium-sized,TRBV25-1,TRBJ2-3,TGTGCCAGCAGTGAATTTACAGGAACAGATACGCAGTATTTT,CASSEFTGTDTQYF
TRBD1,.,TRBV29-1,TRBJ2-7,TGCAGCGTTGATGAAGGGGGCGGGTACGAGCAGTACTTC,CSVDEGGGYEQYF
.,once,TRBV5-4,TRBJ1-3,TGTGCCAGCAGCTTGGGAGGCGAAAGCTCTGGAAACACCATATATTTT,CASSLGGESSGNTIYF
TRBD1,.,TRBV23-1,TRBJ2-7,TGCGCCAGCAGACCGAACAGGGGTAATCTCTTCTACGAGCAGTACTTC,CASRPNRGNLFYEQYF
.,.,TRBV7-6,TRBJ2-7,.,CASSTSPGQVYEQYF
TRBD2,.,TRBV7-2,TRBJ2-7,TGTGCCAGCAGCCCCCAGCGGGGGAGCCCCTACGAGCAGTACTTC,CASSPQRGSPYEQYF
.,.,TRBV5-1,TRBJ2-2,TGCGCCAGCAGGCCATTAGTCTCAACCGGGGAGCTGTTTTTT,CASRPLVSTGELFF
TRBD1,.,TRBV11-2,TRBJ2-7,TGTGCCAGCAGCTTCGACAGGGGGGAGACCTACGAGCAGTACTTC,CASSFDRGETYEQYF